These 9 T cell receptor beta chains share one sample of origin, sequenced in a study of CD8+ T cells in alopecia areata (dated by TCRdb to 2017 to 2018). The library was produced with the immunoSEQ multiplex PCR assay. To provide template for TCR sequencing, every sample had RNA extracted and reverse transcribed into cDNA. TCRdb retrieved this table from immuneACCESS and kept in-frame rearrangements only. Not all clones are present; in checked studies, unresolved V genes account for under half, and no reason is known for the remainder. The sample data list about 130,000 clones, and about 57% of these were observed just once. The ten biggest clones cover 4.5% of the sample. What the time point label conveys for this sample: baseline before oral tofacitinib. Material: CD4+ T cells sorted from blood, obtained at week 0. These receptors were obtained from a human donor with alopecia areata.

This chain joins TRBV27 and TRBJ2-3; D is perhaps TRBD2 (5 bases). Germline CDR1 is MNHEY and CDR2 is SMNVEV (reference sequence). Trimming cost V 5 bases and J 1 base, with 13 bases left between them. The CDR3 extends over 15 amino acids. The CDR3 sequence is CASSIEGGRTDTQYF. In DNA form, the CDR3 reads TGTGCCAGCAGTATCGAAGGAGGACGCACAGATACGCAGTATTTT.

This clone occurred a few times. The rearrangement links TRBV5-1 to TRBJ1-1; TRBD1 matches 7 bases. J was trimmed by 3 bases and V by 1 base; bases with no gene match: 6. Germline V gene sequence: CDR1 SGHRS, CDR2 YFSETQ. This CDR3 has 15 amino acids. CDR3 loop: CASSLPGGTDTEAFF. CDR3 nucleotides: TGCGCCAGCAGCTTGCCAGGTGGGACAGACACTGAAGCTTTCTTT.

The chain combines TRBV4-2 with TRBJ2-5, with 7 bases identical to TRBD1. J was trimmed by 5 bases and V by 1 base; bases with no gene match: 7. The CDR3 covers 15 residues. CDR1 LGHNA and CDR2 YNFKEQ come from the germline V gene. In DNA, the CDR3 is TGTGCCAGCAGCCAAGGTGGAACAGGGGTGGAGACCCAGTACTTC. It specifies CASSQGGTGVETQYF.

The chain recombines TRBV5-1 with TRBJ2-7, with a weak D call TRBD1 (5 bases). Trimming left V 0 bases short and J 4 bases short, with 14 bases between. Looked up from germline, CDR1 is SGHRS and CDR2 is YFSETQ. CDR3 length: 15 residues. This chain's CDR3 is CASSLAGRETYEQYF. CDR3 in DNA: TGCGCCAGCAGCTTGGCGGGCAGGGAAACATACGAGCAGTACTTC.

A word on this clone: The junction shows a germline mismatch at one end, possibly a read error. V usage is TRBV28 and J usage is TRBJ2-4, with TRBD2 matching over 10 bases. Germline-derived CDR1 and CDR2 are MDHEN and SYDVKM. CDR3 length equals 14 residues. The chain's CDR3 is CASSLAGATNIQYF. CDR3 nucleotide sequence: TGTGCCAGCAGTCTAGCGGGAGCCACAAACATTCAGTACTTC.

The rearrangement joins TRBV6-1 to TRBJ1-5, with a possible D match to TRBD1 (5 bases). Trimming shortened V by 10 bases and J by 5 bases, and 21 bases separated the two germline ends. This CDR3 has 15 amino acids. CDR1 is MNHNS, CDR2 SASEGT, per germline. CDR3 protein: CATTKGNGGYQPQHF. The CDR3 bases are TGTGCCACCACAAAGGGGAACGGTGGCTATCAGCCCCAGCATTTT.

The V and J genes are TRBV7-2 and TRBJ1-6; possibly TRBD1 for D (5 bases). This CDR3 contains 14 residues. Germline loops: CDR1 SGHTA, CDR2 FQGNSA. The V gene lost 3 bases and the J gene lost 8 bases, with 11 bases spanning the gap. The CDR3 nucleotides are TGTGCCAGCAGCTTGATTCAGGGAGATTCACCCCTCCACTTT. Its protein product is CASSLIQGDSPLHF.

The rearrangement links TRBV5-4 to TRBJ2-1, with 10 bases that match TRBD2. Per the germline V gene, CDR1 is SGHNT and CDR2 is YYREEE (reference sequence). V lost 4 bases and J lost 5; bases outside the gene matches: 9. This CDR3 region has 16 residues. CDR3 in amino acids: CASSQTSGYKNNEQFF. CDR3 bases: TGTGCCAGCAGCCAGACTAGCGGGTACAAAAACAATGAGCAGTTCTTC.

The chain employs TRBV7-2 and TRBJ2-7, with 11 bases lining up with TRBD2. CDR1 and CDR2 from the germline V gene are SGHTA and FQGNSA. The CDR3 has 15 residues. V shed 5 bases and J 2 bases; nucleotides not matched to a gene: 5. CDR3 amino acids: CASSPSGGHTYEQYF. In DNA form, the CDR3 reads TGTGCCAGCAGCCCTAGCGGGGGGCACACCTACGAGCAGTACTTC.